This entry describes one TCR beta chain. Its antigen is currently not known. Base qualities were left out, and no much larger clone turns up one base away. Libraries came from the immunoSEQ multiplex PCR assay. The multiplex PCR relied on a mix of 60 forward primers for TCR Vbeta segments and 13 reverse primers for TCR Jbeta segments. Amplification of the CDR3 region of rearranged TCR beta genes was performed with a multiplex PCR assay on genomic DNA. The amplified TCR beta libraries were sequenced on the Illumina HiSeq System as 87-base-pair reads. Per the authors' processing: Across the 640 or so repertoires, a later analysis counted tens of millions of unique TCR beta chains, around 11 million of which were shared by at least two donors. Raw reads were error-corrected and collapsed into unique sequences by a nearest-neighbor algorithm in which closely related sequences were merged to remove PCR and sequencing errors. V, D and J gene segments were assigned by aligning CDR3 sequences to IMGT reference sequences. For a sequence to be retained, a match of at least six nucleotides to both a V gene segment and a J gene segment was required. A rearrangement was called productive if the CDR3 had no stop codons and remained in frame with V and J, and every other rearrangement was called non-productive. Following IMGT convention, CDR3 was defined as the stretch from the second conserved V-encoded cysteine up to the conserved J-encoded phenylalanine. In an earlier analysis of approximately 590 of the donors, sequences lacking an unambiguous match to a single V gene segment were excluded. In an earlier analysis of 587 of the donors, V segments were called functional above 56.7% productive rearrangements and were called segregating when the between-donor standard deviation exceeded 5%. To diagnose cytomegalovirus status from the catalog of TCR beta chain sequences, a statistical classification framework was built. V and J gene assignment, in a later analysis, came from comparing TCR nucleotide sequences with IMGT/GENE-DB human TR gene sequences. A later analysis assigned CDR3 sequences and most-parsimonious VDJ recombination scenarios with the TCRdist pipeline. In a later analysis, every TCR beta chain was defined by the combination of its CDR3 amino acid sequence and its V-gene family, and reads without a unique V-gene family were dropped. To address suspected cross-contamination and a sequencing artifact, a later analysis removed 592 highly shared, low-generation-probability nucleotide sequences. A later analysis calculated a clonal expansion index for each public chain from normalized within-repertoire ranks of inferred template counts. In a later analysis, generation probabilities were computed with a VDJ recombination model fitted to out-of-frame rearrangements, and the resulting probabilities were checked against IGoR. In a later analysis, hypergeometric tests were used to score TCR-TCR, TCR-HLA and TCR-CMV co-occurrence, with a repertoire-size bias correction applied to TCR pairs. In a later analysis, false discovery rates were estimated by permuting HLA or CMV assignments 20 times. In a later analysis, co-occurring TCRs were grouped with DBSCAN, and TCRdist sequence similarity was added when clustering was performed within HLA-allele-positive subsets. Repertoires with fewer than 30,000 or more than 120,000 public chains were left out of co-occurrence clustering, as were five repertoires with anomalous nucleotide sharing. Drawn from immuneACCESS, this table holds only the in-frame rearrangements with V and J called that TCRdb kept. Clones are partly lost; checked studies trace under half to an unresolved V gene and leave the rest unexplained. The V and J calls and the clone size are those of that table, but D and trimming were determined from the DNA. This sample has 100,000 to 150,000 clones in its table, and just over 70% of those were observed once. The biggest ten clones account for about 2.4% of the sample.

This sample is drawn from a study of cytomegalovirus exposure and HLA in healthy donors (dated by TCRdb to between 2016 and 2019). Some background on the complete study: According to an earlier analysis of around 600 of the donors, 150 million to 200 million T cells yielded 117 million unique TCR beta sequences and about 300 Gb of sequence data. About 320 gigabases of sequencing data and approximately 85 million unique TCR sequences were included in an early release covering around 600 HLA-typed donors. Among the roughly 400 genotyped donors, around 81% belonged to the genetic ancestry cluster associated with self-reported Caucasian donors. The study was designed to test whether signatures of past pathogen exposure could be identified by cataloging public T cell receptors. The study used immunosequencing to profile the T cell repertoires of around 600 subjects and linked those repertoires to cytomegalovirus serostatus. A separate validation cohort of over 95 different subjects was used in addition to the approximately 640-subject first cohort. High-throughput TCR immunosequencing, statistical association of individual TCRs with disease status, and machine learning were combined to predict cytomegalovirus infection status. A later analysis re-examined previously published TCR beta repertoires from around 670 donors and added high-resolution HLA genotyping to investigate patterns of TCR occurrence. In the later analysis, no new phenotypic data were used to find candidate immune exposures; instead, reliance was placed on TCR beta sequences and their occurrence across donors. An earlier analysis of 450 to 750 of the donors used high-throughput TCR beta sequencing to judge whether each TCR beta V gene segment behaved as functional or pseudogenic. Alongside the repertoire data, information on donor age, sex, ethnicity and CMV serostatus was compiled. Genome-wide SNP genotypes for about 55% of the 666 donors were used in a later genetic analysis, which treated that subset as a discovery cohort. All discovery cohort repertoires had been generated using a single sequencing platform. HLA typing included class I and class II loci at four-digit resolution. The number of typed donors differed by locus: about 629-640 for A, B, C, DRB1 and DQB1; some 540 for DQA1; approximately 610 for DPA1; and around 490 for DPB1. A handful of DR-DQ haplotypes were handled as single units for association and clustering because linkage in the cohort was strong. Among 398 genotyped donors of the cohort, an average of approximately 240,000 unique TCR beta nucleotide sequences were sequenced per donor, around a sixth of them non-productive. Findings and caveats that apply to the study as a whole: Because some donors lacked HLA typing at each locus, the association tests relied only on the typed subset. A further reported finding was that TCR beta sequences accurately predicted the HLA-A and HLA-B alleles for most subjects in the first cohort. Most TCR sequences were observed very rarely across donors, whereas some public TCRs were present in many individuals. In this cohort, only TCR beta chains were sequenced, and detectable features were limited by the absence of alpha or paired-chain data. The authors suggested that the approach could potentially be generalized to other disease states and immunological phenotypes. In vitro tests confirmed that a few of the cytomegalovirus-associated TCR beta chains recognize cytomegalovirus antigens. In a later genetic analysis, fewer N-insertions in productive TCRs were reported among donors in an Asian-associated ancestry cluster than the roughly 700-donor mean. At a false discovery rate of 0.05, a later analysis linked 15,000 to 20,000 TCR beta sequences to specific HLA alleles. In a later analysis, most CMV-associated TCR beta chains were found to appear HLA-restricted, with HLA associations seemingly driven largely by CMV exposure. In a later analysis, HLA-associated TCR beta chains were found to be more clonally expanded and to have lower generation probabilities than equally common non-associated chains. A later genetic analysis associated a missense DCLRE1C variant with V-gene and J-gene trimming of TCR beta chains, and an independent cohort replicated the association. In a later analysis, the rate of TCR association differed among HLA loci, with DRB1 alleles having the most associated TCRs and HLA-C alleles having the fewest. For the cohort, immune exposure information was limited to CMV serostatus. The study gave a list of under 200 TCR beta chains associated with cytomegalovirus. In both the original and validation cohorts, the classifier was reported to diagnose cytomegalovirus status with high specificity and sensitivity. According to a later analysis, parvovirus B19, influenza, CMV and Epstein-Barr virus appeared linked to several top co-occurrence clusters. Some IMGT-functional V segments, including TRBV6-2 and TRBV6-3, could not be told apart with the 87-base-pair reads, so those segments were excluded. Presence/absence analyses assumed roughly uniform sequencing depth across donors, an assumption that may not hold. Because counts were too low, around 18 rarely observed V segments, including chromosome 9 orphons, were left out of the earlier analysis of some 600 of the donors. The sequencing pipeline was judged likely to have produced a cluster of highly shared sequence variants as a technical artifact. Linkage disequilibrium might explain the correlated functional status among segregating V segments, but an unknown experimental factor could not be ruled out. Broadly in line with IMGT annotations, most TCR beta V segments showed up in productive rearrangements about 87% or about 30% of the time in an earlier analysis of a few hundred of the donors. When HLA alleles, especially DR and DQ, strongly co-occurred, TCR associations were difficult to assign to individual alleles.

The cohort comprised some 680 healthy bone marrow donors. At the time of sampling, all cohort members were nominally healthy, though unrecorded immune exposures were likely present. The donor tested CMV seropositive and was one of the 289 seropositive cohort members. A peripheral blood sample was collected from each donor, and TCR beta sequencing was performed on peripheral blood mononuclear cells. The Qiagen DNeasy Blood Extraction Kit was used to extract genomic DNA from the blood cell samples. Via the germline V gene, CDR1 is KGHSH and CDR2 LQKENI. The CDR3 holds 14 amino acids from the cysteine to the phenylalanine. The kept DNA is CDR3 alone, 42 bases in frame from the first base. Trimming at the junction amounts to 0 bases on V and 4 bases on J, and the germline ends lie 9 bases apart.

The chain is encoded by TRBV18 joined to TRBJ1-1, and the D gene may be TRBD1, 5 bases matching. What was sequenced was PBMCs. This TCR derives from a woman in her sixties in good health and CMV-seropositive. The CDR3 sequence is CASSPPSGLTEAFF. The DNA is TGTGCCAGCTCACCACCTTCAGGGCTCACTGAAGCTTTCTTT.